A single count supports the clone carrying this T cell receptor beta chain. The sample comes from a study of blood T cell repertoires in COVID-19. Study overall: Acute-phase and convalescent COVID-19 samples originated in the United States, Italy and Spain. T cells, B-cell-depleted T cells, or PBMCs provided the cDNA or gDNA that served as material.

This CDR3 region has 15 residues. From germline, CDR1 is SGHNT and CDR2 YYREEE (reference sequence). The junction had 3 bases not matched to a gene; V was cut back by 0 bases and J by 5 bases. In the original analysis: Estimated nucleated cell counts came from reference gene primer amplification. TCRdb's copy holds only in-frame clones and misses some; the assay was immunoSEQ multiplex PCR. V and J calls and clone size are copied from that table; D and trimming were computed from the DNA. The repertoire holds under 250,000 clones, with approximately 82% as singletons. This rearrangement joins TRBV5-4 to TRBJ2-1, with TRBD2 matching 9 bases. This receptor was identified in a woman in her 70s with active or convalescent COVID-19. Sequences were obtained from peripheral blood. The CDR3 DNA follows: TGTGCCAGCAGCTTGGGCGGGAGGGGTGACAATGAGCAGTTCTTC. Protein sequence: CASSLGGRGDNEQFF.